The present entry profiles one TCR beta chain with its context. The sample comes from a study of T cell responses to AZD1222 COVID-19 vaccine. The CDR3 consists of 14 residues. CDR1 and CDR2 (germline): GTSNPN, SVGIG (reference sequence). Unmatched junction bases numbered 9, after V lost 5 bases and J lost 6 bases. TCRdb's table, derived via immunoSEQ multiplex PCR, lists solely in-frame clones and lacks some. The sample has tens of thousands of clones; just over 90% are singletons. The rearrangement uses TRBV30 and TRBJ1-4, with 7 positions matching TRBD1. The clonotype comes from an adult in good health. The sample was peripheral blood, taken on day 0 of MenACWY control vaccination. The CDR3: CAWSRGLGDEKLFF. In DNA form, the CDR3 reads TGTGCCTGGTCTAGGGGGCTGGGTGATGAAAAACTGTTTTTT.